A single sample gave rise to the 18 T cell receptor beta chains below, sequenced in a study of blood T cells in healthy people across ages (dated by TCRdb to the mid-2010s). The library came from 5' RACE. TCRdb shows the sequencer as Illumina HiSeq 2500. The second PCR ran for about 6 to 11 cycles and used a J-beta primer mix along with a sample-barcoded 5' primer. TCRdb applied fastp at Q25 and MiXCR to the public reads, then kept only in-frame beta chains. Under each unique CDR3 protein, matching rows form one entry showing the most common genes and DNA. For this sample the table gives about 800,000 distinct CDR3 sequences, of which around 25% were detected only once. Approximately 4% of the sample lies in the top ten. The data were also submitted as part of a second study, on T cells of mothers and their children.

The sequenced sample consisted of blood. All receptors come from a boy aged 5-17 years in good health.

This clonotype was observed a few times. The chain recombines TRBV7-9 with TRBJ2-1, with 8 bases matching TRBD2. Losses at the gene ends were 5 bases for V and 5 bases for J; bases not matched to a gene: 8. CDR1 and CDR2 (germline): SEHNR, FQNEAQ (reference sequence). The CDR3 extends over 15 amino acids. Written as DNA, the CDR3 is TGTGCCAGCAGCCCCCCGGGACTAGACAACAATGAGCAGTTCTTC. The encoded protein is CASSPPGLDNNEQFF.

The gene calls are TRBV15 and TRBJ1-2; maybe TRBD1 (6 bases). CDR1 is LNHNV, CDR2 YYDKDF, per germline (reference sequence). CDR3 length equals 14 residues. With 4 bases removed from V and 3 bases from J, the gap between germline ends came to 12 bases. The CDR3 loop reads CATSTGGADYGYTF. The CDR3, as DNA: TGTGCCACCAGCACCGGGGGCGCTGACTATGGCTACACCTTC.

This clonotype turned up a few times. The rearrangement joins TRBV5-1 to TRBJ2-1; D is perhaps TRBD1 (5 bases). The germline V gene has CDR1 SGHRS and CDR2 YFSETQ. CDR3 size: 16 residues. V lost 2 bases, J lost 8 bases, and 20 bases lay in between. CDR3 in amino acids: CASSLSRSRVTHEQFF. CDR3 coding DNA: TGCGCCAGCAGCTTATCGCGGTCCAGGGTCACACATGAGCAGTTCTTC.

This clonotype appeared a few times. The V and J genes are TRBV20-1 and TRBJ2-1; D may correspond to TRBD1 or TRBD2 (6 bases each). Per germline, CDR1 DFQATT and CDR2 SNEGSKA (reference sequence). The CDR3 runs 15 residues. V dropped 0 bases and J dropped 2 bases, with 11 bases sitting between them. CDR3 bases: TGCAGTGCTAGAGATCTGGGGGGCGCCTACAATGAGCAGTTCTTC. Its translation is CSARDLGGAYNEQFF.

This clonotype was observed a few times. Mismatch with germline at one junction end may stem from a read error. The gene calls are TRBV6-5 and TRBJ2-5, with 8 bases aligning to TRBD2. The closer fit of TRBJ2-1 to the DNA end suggests the J call may be wrong. The length of the CDR3 is 16 residues. Germline CDR1 is MNHEY and CDR2 is SVGAGI. DNA of the CDR3: TGCGCCAGCAGTAGTCGAGGTAGCGGGATGTACAATGAGCAGTTCTTC. Translating it yields CASSSRGSGMYNEQFF.

The genes are TRBV20-1 and TRBJ1-6; D may be TRBD1 (6 bases). V was clipped by 5 bases and J by 5 bases, with 13 bases between them. Germline V gene data show CDR1 as DFQATT and CDR2 as SNEGSKA (reference sequence). The CDR3 has 14 residues. CDR3 region: CSAWKTGDNSPLHF. The CDR3 coding sequence is TGCAGTGCTTGGAAGACAGGCGATAATTCACCCCTCCACTTT.

The gene calls are TRBV29-1 and TRBJ1-1; TRBD1 is a possible D gene (5 bases). Germline CDR1 is SQVTM and CDR2 is ANQGSEA. Between the trimmed V and J ends, which lost 7 bases and 4 bases, there was a span of 16 bases. This CDR3 has 13 amino acids. CDR3 region: CSAKRGVGTEAFF. The DNA for the CDR3 is TGCAGCGCGAAAAGAGGGGTGGGCACTGAAGCTTTCTTT.

This clonotype appeared a few times. The chain combines TRBV6-5 with TRBJ2-7, with 8 bases matching TRBD2. Per the germline V gene, CDR1 is MNHEY and CDR2 is SVGAGI. This CDR3 spans 15 amino acids. Trimming cost V 0 bases and J 5 bases; bases outside gene matches: 6. CDR3 nucleotides: TGTGCCAGCAGTTACTCGATTAGCGGGATCCACGAGCAGTACTTC. Translated: CASSYSISGIHEQYF.

As regards this clonotype: The junction departs from germline at one end; a sequencing error may be responsible. The gene calls are TRBV6-5 and TRBJ2-7, with TRBD1 identical over 8 bases. Germline lookup yields CDR1 MNHEY and CDR2 SVGAGI. This CDR3 contains 14 residues. CDR3 residues: CASSPDRGNYGQYF. CDR3 nucleotides: TGTGCCAGCAGTCCCGACAGGGGTAATTACGGGCAGTACTTC.

This clonotype occurred a few times. V gene TRBV7-3 combines with J gene TRBJ2-3; possibly TRBD2 for D (5 bases). V lost 5 bases and J lost 0, with 9 bases in between. CDR1 is SGHTA, CDR2 FQGTGA, per germline. This CDR3 has 14 amino acids. CDR3 in DNA: TGTGCCAGCAGCCCCGAGGGTAGCACAGATACGCAGTATTTT. Protein product: CASSPEGSTDTQYF.

This clonotype was counted between two and nine times. The J gene is TRBJ1-2, the V gene TRBV7-2; tentatively, D is TRBD1 (5 bases). Germline values: CDR1 SGHTA, CDR2 FQGNSA. The CDR3 sequence is 15 residues long. Trimming pared 2 bases from V and 0 bases from J, leaving 10 bases between. CDR3 protein: CASSLTGRANYGYTF. The CDR3 DNA is TGTGCCAGCAGCTTAACAGGACGAGCTAACTATGGCTACACCTTC.

The CDR3 is CASSPYGADSNQPQHF. The CDR3 nucleotides read TGTGCCAGCAGCCCCTATGGCGCGGATAGCAATCAGCCCCAGCATTTT. This chain uses TRBV2 with TRBJ1-5; no clear D gene. The V gene's germline CDR1 is SNHLY and CDR2 FYNNEI. V was pared by 6 bases and J by 0 bases, with 15 bases between. The CDR3 consists of 16 residues.

This chain links TRBV2 with TRBJ2-2; no clear D. The CDR3 is made up of 14 amino acids. V shed 4 bases and J shed 6 bases, with 12 bases lying between them. Germline-derived CDR1 and CDR2 are SNHLY and FYNNEI. The CDR3 DNA follows: TGTGCCAGCAGTGTAAAAAGGGCCCCCGGGGAGCTGTTTTTT. This sequence encodes CASSVKRAPGELFF.

This clonotype was recorded a few times. The J gene is TRBJ2-5, the V gene TRBV20-1; D may be TRBD1 or TRBD2 (5 bases each). The DNA matches TRBJ2-1 better at its end, which makes the J call doubtful. The CDR3 has 14 amino acids. Germline-derived CDR1 and CDR2 are DFQATT and SNEGSKA (reference sequence). The DNA for the CDR3 is TGCAGTGCTAGAGAGGGATTGGGGACCAATGAGCAGTTCTTC. It yields the protein CSAREGLGTNEQFF.

This clonotype was counted between two and nine times. V and J are TRBV4-3 and TRBJ2-1, with D uncertain. Germline-derived CDR1 and CDR2 are LGHNA and YSLEER. The CDR3 is made up of 15 amino acids. The ends were cut back, 0 bases at V and 9 bases at J, with 15 bases in the middle. The CDR3 DNA reads as TGCGCCAGCAGCCAAGATAGAGTTCCAGCCGGTGAGCAGTTCTTC. Protein product: CASSQDRVPAGEQFF.

The genes are TRBV11-2 and TRBJ2-5, with D possibly being TRBD2 (6 bases). The DNA end is more similar to TRBJ2-7, so the J call may be wrong. This CDR3 comprises 12 residues. Germline CDR1 is SGHAT and CDR2 is FQNNGV. CDR3 DNA sequence: TGTGCCAGCGCCCAGGCGGGGATCGAGCAGTACTTC. Protein sequence: CASAQAGIEQYF.

This chain uses TRBV12-3 or TRBV12-4 with TRBJ2-2; 10 nucleotides line up with TRBD2. There are 20 residues in the CDR3. With V trimmed by 0 bases and J by 6 bases, 16 bases remained unmatched. The CDR3 protein is CASSLAFSTSGVYRSGELFF. DNA of the CDR3: TGTGCCAGCAGTTTAGCTTTCTCTACTAGCGGGGTGTATAGGTCCGGGGAGCTGTTTTTT.

V gene TRBV6-4 combines with J gene TRBJ2-1; D perhaps matches TRBD1 (6 bases). The germline gives CDR1 MRHNA, CDR2 SNTAGT. This CDR3 comprises 12 residues. V was shortened by 6 bases and J by 15 bases, with 18 bases between the two germline ends. CDR3 region: CASSTLQGVWFF. Here the CDR3 DNA reads TGTGCCAGCAGCACCTTACAGGGAGTGTGGTTCTTC.